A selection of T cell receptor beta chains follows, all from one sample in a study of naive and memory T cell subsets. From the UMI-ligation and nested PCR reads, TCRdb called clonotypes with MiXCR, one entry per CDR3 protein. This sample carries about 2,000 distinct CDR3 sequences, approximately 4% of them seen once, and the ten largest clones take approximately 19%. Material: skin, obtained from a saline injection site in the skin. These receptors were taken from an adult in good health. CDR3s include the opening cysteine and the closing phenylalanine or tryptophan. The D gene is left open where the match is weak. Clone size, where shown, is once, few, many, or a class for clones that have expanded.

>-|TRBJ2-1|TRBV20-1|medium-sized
TGCAGTGCTAGCGGGGTGGGGGGCAATGAGCAGTTCTTC
CSASGVGGNEQFF
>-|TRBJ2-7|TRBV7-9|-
TGTGCCAGCAGCCCACCAGGGTTTGGCTACTACGAGCAGTACTTC
CASSPPGFGYYEQYF
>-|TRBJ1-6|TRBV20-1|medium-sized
TGCAGTGCTAGAGCCCCCGATTCACCCCTCCACTTT
CSARAPDSPLHF
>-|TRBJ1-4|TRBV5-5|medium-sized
TGTGCCAGCAGCTTGGCAGCCAATGAAAAACTGTTTTTT
CASSLAANEKLFF
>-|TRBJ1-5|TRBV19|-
TGTGCCAGTAGTATAGACGGTGGGGGCAATCAGCCCCAGCATTTT
CASSIDGGGNQPQHF
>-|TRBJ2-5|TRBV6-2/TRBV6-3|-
TGTGCCAGCATCGGAGCTTCACACCCGTACCAAGAGACCCAGTACTTC
CASIGASHPYQETQYF
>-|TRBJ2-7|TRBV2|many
TGTGCCAGCAAGCCTAATCTGTGGGGCTTTTACGAGCAGTACTTC
CASKPNLWGFYEQYF
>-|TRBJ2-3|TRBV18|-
TGTGCCAGCTCAGCTCAGGGGCCCAAACTATACGATACGCAGTATTTT
CASSAQGPKLYDTQYF
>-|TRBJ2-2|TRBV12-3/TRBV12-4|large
TGTGCCAGCAGTTTGAGATACACCGGGGAGCTGTTTTTT
CASSLRYTGELFF
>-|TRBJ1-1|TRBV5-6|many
TGTGCCAGCAGCTCCTGGCCAGCTGACACTGAAGCTTTCTTT
CASSSWPADTEAFF
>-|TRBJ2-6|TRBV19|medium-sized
TGTGCCAGTAGTATAGATCGATTGCGCTCTGGGGCCAACGTCCTGACTTTC
CASSIDRLRSGANVLTF
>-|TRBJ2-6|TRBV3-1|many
TGTGCCAGCAGCCGGGGTTTTCCTGGGGCCAACGTCCTGACTTTC
CASSRGFPGANVLTF
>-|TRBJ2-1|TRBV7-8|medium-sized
TGTGCCAGCAGCACAAGGAGGAATGAGCAGTTCTTC
CASSTRRNEQFF
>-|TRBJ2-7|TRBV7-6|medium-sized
TGTGCCAGCAGCCCCCGTTGGGGACAAGCCTACGAGCAGTACTTC
CASSPRWGQAYEQYF